This TCR beta chain was sequenced during a study of T-cell reconstitution after alpha-beta-depleted transplantation in children. For TCRbeta, the library was prepared with unique molecular identifiers. TCRdb independently ran MiXCR on the PCR reads; one entry per CDR3 protein. This table holds approximately 630,000 distinct CDR3 sequences, about an eighth found once. Overall study findings and caveats: One year post-transplant, T-cell counts and diversity were largely derived from T cells produced anew.

A note on this clonotype: As yet, its antigen is unknown.

The input for sequencing was PBMCs, taken before TCRalphabeta/CD19-depleted stem cell transplant. This receptor was obtained from a girl aged 2 to 9 with congenital amegakaryocytic thrombocytopenia, due to receive a stem cell transplant.

The CDR3 region has the DNA TGCGCCAGCAGCTTGTCTGGACAGGGAGATGGCTACACCTTC. Protein sequence: CASSLSGQGDGYTF. The chain has TRBV5-1 and TRBJ1-2, with 8 bases matching TRBD1. Germline assignment: CDR1 SGHRS and CDR2 YFSETQ. V trimming: 1 base; J trimming: 6 bases; junction bases outside the gene matches: 5. The CDR3 spans 14 residues.